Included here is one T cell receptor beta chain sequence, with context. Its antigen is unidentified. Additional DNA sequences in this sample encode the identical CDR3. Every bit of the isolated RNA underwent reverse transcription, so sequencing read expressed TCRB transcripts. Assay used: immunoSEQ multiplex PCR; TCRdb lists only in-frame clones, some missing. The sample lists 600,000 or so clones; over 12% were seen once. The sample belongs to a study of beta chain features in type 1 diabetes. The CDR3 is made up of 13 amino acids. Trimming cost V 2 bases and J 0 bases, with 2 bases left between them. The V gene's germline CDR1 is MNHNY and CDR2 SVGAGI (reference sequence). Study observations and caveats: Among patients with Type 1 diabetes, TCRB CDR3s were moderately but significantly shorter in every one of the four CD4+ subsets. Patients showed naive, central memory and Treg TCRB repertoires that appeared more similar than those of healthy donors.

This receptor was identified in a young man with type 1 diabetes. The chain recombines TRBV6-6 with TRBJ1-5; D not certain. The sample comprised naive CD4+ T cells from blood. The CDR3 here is CASSYGSNQPQHF. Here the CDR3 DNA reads TGTGCCAGCAGTTACGGTAGCAATCAGCCCCAGCATTTT.